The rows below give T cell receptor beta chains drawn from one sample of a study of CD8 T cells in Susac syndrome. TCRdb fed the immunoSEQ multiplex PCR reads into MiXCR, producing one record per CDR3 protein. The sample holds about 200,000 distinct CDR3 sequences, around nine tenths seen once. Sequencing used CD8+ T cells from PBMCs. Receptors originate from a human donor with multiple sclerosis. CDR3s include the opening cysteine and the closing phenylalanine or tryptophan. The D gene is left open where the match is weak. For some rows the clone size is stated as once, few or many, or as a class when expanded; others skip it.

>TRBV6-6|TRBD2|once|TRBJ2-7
TGTGCCAGCAGCTCCGGACTAGCGGGGAGTCAAGAGCAGTACTTC
CASSSGLAGSQEQYF
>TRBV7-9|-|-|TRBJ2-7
TGTGCCAGCAGCTTGGTTGGGGGGCCGAGCTCCTACGAGCAGTACTTC
CASSLVGGPSSYEQYF
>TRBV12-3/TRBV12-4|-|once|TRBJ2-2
TGTGCCAGCAAGGGACCAAACACCGGGGAGCTGTTTTTT
CASKGPNTGELFF
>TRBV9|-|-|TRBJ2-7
TGTGCCAGCAGCCCCTCGGGGGACAGCTCCTACGAGCAGTACTTC
CASSPSGDSSYEQYF
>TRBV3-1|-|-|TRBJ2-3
TGTGCCAGCACCCACCTGGGGGCCACAGATACGCAGTATTTT
CASTHLGATDTQYF
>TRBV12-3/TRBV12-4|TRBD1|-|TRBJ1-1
TGTGCCAGCAGTTTAACCAACCGGGACAGGCCTAACACTGAAGCTTTCTTT
CASSLTNRDRPNTEAFF
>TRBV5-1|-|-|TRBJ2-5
TGCGCCAGCAGCTTGGCCGACGGGGAAGAGACCCAGTACTTC
CASSLADGEETQYF
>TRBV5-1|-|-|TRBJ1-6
TGCGCCAGCAGCGCTGCTGGGGCTTGGGAGCGACAATCACCCCTCCACTTT
CASSAAGAWERQSPLHF
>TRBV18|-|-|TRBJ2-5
TGTGCCAGCTCACCGAGAAGCCCAGGGTACCAAGAGACCCAGTACTTC
CASSPRSPGYQETQYF
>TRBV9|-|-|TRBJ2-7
TGTGCCAGCAGCGTAGTTGAGGACGAGCAGTACTTC
CASSVVEDEQYF
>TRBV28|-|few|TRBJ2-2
TGTGCCAGCAGTTTTCGGTCGAACACCGGGGAGCTGTTTTTT
CASSFRSNTGELFF
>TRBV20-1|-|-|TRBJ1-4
TGCAGTGCTAGACCAGGGACAACGGAGGAAAAACTGTTTTTT
CSARPGTTEEKLFF
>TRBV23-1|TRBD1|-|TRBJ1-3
TGCGCCAGCCGTGGACAGGGCCAGTCGGGAAACACCATATATTTT
CASRGQGQSGNTIYF
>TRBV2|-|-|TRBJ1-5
TGTGCCAGCAGTGACGGTGAGGGGGGTCAGCCCCAGCATTTT
CASSDGEGGQPQHF
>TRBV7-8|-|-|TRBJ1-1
TGTGCCAGCAGCGTCTGGGGTTTGGCTGAAGCTTTCTTT
CASSVWGLAEAFF
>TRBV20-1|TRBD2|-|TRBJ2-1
TGCAGTACTACATCCGGGACTAGCGGGAGAGGGGAGCAGTTCTTC
CSTTSGTSGRGEQFF
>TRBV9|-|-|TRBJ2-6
TGTGCCAGCAGCGTAGGTGGCGGGCCATCTGGGGCCAACGTCCTGACTTTC
CASSVGGGPSGANVLTF
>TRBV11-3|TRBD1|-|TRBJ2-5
TGTGCCAGCAGCCCTTCCGGGACAGGGCCGGAGACCCAGTACTTC
CASSPSGTGPETQYF
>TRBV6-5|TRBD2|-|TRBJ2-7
TGTGCCAGCAGTTATTCGACTAGCGGGGCTTCCGAGCAGTACTTC
CASSYSTSGASEQYF
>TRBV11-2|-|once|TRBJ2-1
TGTGCCAGCAGCCTTTACCGGGTTGACTCCTACAATGAGCAGTTCTTC
CASSLYRVDSYNEQFF
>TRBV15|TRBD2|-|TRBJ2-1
TGTGCCACCAGCAGGCGGGGGGCGGATGAGCAGTTCTTC
CATSRRGADEQFF
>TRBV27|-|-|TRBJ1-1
TGTGCCAGCAGTTTATCTTGGGGGGGCACTGAAGCTTTCTTT
CASSLSWGGTEAFF
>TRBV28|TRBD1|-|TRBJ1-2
TGTGCCAGCAGCCTTTCGACAGGGGCTGGCTACACCTTC
CASSLSTGAGYTF
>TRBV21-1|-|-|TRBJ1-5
TGTGCCAGCAACAAAACCTTGCCGGGACAGGGCTCGAGCAATCAGCCCCAGCATTTT
CASNKTLPGQGSSNQPQHF
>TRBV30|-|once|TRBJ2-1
TGTGCCTGGAGTCTCGGCAGAACTGAGCAGTTCTTC
CAWSLGRTEQFF
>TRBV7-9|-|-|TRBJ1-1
TGTGCCAGCAGCTTAGGGGCAGCCCCTCAAGAAGCTTTCTTT
CASSLGAAPQEAFF
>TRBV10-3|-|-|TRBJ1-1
TGTGCCATCAGTACCGCCGGGCCCAGGTATGCGGAAGAAGCTTTCTTT
CAISTAGPRYAEEAFF
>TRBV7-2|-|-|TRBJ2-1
TGTGCCAGCAGCTTTAGCTTGGATGAGCAGTTCTTC
CASSFSLDEQFF
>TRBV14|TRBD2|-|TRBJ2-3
TGTGCCAGCAGCCATACTTCCGGGACTAGCGTGACAGATACGCAGTATTTT
CASSHTSGTSVTDTQYF
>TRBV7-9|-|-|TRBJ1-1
TGTGCCAGCAGCTACGACAGCCAAGACACTGAAGCTTTCTTT
CASSYDSQDTEAFF
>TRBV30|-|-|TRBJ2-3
TGTGCCTGGAGTCTCACGGAGTCAGATACGCAGTATTTT
CAWSLTESDTQYF
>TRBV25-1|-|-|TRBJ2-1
TGTGCCAGCAGGGGGTGGTGGAGCAATGAGCAGTTCTTC
CASRGWWSNEQFF
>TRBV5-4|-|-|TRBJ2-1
TGTGCCAGCAGCCAGGGACTTACCTCCTACAATGAGCAGTTCTTC
CASSQGLTSYNEQFF
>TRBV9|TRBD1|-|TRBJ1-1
TGTGCCAGCAGCGCAGAGGGGACAGACAACACTGAAGCTTTCTTT
CASSAEGTDNTEAFF
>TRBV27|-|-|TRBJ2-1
TGTGCCAGCGCCGGAATCTTGGCCTACAATGAGCAGTTCTTC
CASAGILAYNEQFF
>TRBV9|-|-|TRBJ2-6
TGTGCCAGCAGCGGATGGGGGACACCCTCTGGGGCCAACGTCCTGACTTTC
CASSGWGTPSGANVLTF
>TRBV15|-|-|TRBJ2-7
TGTGCCACCAGCAGAAGGCAACGGGCAGCCAGCTCCTACGAGCAGTACTTC
CATSRRQRAASSYEQYF
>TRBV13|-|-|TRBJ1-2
TGTGCCAGCAGCCGCGGGGGGAGAGGCTACACCTTC
CASSRGGRGYTF
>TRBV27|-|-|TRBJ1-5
TGTGCCAGCAGTTTATCGGGGAGTCAGCCCCAGCATTTT
CASSLSGSQPQHF
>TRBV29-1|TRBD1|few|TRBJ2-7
TGCAGCGTTGAGGGGACAGAGACCTACGAGCAGTACTTC
CSVEGTETYEQYF
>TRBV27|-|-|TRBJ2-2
TGTGCCAGCAGCCCGCTTAGACCAGGGGAGCTGTTTTTT
CASSPLRPGELFF
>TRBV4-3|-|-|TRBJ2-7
TGCGCCAGCAGCCAAGACGAAAACCGCCTAAACGAGCAGTACTTC
CASSQDENRLNEQYF
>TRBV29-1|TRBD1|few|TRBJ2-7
TGCAGCGTTAGCCGGGACAGGGCTGGTGGAGAGCAGTACTTC
CSVSRDRAGGEQYF
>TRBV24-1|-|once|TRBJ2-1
TGTGCCACCAGTGATGCCCGCGGGGGCCTATACAATGAGCAGTTCTTC
CATSDARGGLYNEQFF
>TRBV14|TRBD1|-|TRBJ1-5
TGTGCCAGCAGCCAAGAAACTTCCGGGACAGGGGGCTGTGGGGGCAATCAGCCCCAGCATTTT
CASSQETSGTGGCGGNQPQHF
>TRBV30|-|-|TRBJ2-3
TGTGCCCAATCTCTTATGGGGGGCACAGATACGCAGTATTTT
CAQSLMGGTDTQYF
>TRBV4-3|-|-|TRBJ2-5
TGCGCCAGCAGCCAAGTATTTAGAAATGAGACCCAGTACTTC
CASSQVFRNETQYF
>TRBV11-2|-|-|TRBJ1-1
TGTGCCAGCAACGGGTTGAACACTGAAGCTTTCTTT
CASNGLNTEAFF
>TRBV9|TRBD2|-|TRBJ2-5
TGTGCCAGCAGCGGGGAGGGGACCCAGTACTTC
CASSGEGTQYF
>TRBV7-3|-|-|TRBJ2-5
TGTGCCAGCAGCTTAGAGCGGTCAGGCCAAGAGACCCAGTACTTC
CASSLERSGQETQYF
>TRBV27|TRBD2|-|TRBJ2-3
TGTGCCAGCAGTTTTTTAGCGGGAGAGGAGTATTTT
CASSFLAGEEYF
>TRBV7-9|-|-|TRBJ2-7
TGTGCCAGCAGCCCGATTTCAGGGGGGACTAGTGTCGACGAGCAGTACTTC
CASSPISGGTSVDEQYF
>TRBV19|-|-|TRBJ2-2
TGTGCCAGTAATGACCGGGCCCCGAGGGAGCTGTTTTTT
CASNDRAPRELFF